The rows below give T cell receptor beta chains drawn from one sample of a study of breast tumors, draining lymph nodes, adjacent tissues. TCRdb fed the multiplex PCR reads into MiXCR, producing one record per CDR3 protein. Among roughly 80,000 distinct CDR3 sequences listed, roughly a fifth were seen once. What was sequenced was axillary lymph node tissue. These receptors all stem from a female donor with breast cancer. Some clones in this sample may be carry-over from other donors' samples. Each CDR3 is given with its conserved first and last residue. The D gene is left open where the match is weak. Rows may omit the clone size; those that give it use once, few, many or a size class.

DNA: TGTGCCAGCAGTGCCCGACGGGGTGAGCAGTTCTTC
CDR3: CASSARRGEQFF
V: TRBV6-1
size: many
D: -
J: TRBJ2-1

DNA: TGTGCCAGCAGTTACACCCAGGACGGTCTCAATGAAAAACTGTTTTTT
CDR3: CASSYTQDGLNEKLFF
V: TRBV6-6
size: many
D: -
J: TRBJ1-4

DNA: TGTGCCAGCAGTCTCCAGAAGCAAGAGCAGTACTTC
CDR3: CASSLQKQEQYF
V: TRBV6-5
size: many
D: -
J: TRBJ2-7

DNA: TGTGCCAGCACCTGGGGGCCCGGGGAGCTGTTTTTT
CDR3: CASTWGPGELFF
V: TRBV6-5
size: many
D: -
J: TRBJ2-2

DNA: TGTGCCAGCAGCTTGACCGACACCGGGGAGCTGTTTTTT
CDR3: CASSLTDTGELFF
V: TRBV5-4
size: many
D: -
J: TRBJ2-2

DNA: TGTGCCAGTACACTTAAGATCTCAGGCTATGGCTACACCTTC
CDR3: CASTLKISGYGYTF
V: TRBV19
size: many
D: -
J: TRBJ1-2

DNA: TGCGCCAGCGCCGGGATGTACAATGGGCAGTTCTTC
CDR3: CASAGMYNGQFF
V: TRBV5-1
size: -
D: -
J: TRBJ2-1

DNA: TGTGCCAGCAGCTTGGATGGAGGGTCGTTCGCTGGAGATACGCAGTATTTT
CDR3: CASSLDGGSFAGDTQYF
V: TRBV5-4
size: -
D: -
J: TRBJ2-3

DNA: TGTGCCAGCACCCGACTAGCGGGACCAAACCCCTCCTACGAGCAGTACTTC
CDR3: CASTRLAGPNPSYEQYF
V: TRBV6-7
size: many
D: TRBD2
J: TRBJ2-7

DNA: TGCGCCAGCAGCCAAGATAGGAGGCCTTCTAACTATGGCTACACCTTC
CDR3: CASSQDRRPSNYGYTF
V: TRBV4-3
size: many
D: -
J: TRBJ1-2

DNA: TGTGCCACCAGTGACCCCGGACGTACCCATGAGCAGTTCTTC
CDR3: CATSDPGRTHEQFF
V: TRBV24-1
size: many
D: -
J: TRBJ2-1

DNA: TGCGCCAGCAGCCATCGACTAGGGACTAGCGGGATAAATCAACTCTCCTACGAGCAGTACTTC
CDR3: CASSHRLGTSGINQLSYEQYF
V: TRBV4-1
size: -
D: TRBD2
J: TRBJ2-7

DNA: TGCAGTGCTAGAGCCGGGACAGCCGGGACCGGGGAGCTGTTTTTT
CDR3: CSARAGTAGTGELFF
V: TRBV20-1
size: many
D: TRBD1
J: TRBJ2-2

DNA: TGCAGTGCTAGGTTTTTCGACCCAAGCTCCTACAATGAGCAGTTCTTC
CDR3: CSARFFDPSSYNEQFF
V: TRBV20-1
size: many
D: -
J: TRBJ2-1

DNA: TGCGCCAGCAGCCAAGATGGAGGGAGCCGGACGTATAATTCACCCCTCCACTTT
CDR3: CASSQDGGSRTYNSPLHF
V: TRBV4-1
size: many
D: -
J: TRBJ1-6

DNA: TGTGCCAGCAGCTTGGACGGGCGGGAGGGAGGAGAGACCCAGTACTTC
CDR3: CASSLDGREGGETQYF
V: TRBV5-6
size: few
D: TRBD2
J: TRBJ2-5

DNA: TGCAGTGCTAGAGCTAAGGCCATCTACGAGCAGTACTTC
CDR3: CSARAKAIYEQYF
V: TRBV20-1
size: many
D: -
J: TRBJ2-7

DNA: TGTGCCAGCAGCGTACGGGACCGCGCCTACAATGAGCAGTTCTTC
CDR3: CASSVRDRAYNEQFF
V: TRBV9
size: many
D: -
J: TRBJ2-1

DNA: TGTGCCACCAGTGATTTGAGGCAGGGGGGGACGAACACCGGGGAGCTGTTTTTT
CDR3: CATSDLRQGGTNTGELFF
V: TRBV24-1
size: many
D: -
J: TRBJ2-2

DNA: TGTGCCACCAGCAGAGATCCCAACACCAATGAGCAGTTCTTC
CDR3: CATSRDPNTNEQFF
V: TRBV15
size: many
D: -
J: TRBJ2-1

DNA: TGTGCCAGCAGTTACCTACTCCCGGCGGAGAACTACAATGAGCAGTTCTTC
CDR3: CASSYLLPAENYNEQFF
V: TRBV6-5
size: many
D: -
J: TRBJ2-1

DNA: TGTGCCAGCAGGGGGACTAGCGGGGACAATGAGCAGTTCTTC
CDR3: CASRGTSGDNEQFF
V: TRBV2
size: many
D: TRBD2
J: TRBJ2-1

DNA: TGTGCCTGGAGCGGGGGGACAGATACGCAGTATTTT
CDR3: CAWSGGTDTQYF
V: TRBV30
size: few
D: TRBD2
J: TRBJ2-3

DNA: TGTGCCAGCAGCTTGGAGGGCTGGGATACGCAGTATTTT
CDR3: CASSLEGWDTQYF
V: TRBV5-8
size: many
D: -
J: TRBJ2-3

DNA: TGTGCCAGCTCACTTAGCGGGAACTACGAGCAGTACTTC
CDR3: CASSLSGNYEQYF
V: TRBV18
size: few
D: TRBD2
J: TRBJ2-7

DNA: TGTGCCAGCAGCGTAGTATCGAGGACAGGGTTTGATGAGCAGTTCTTC
CDR3: CASSVVSRTGFDEQFF
V: TRBV9
size: many
D: TRBD1
J: TRBJ2-1

DNA: TGTGCCTTTGACAGGTCTGGGGCCAACGTCCTGACTTTC
CDR3: CAFDRSGANVLTF
V: TRBV30
size: few
D: -
J: TRBJ2-6